These 9 T cell receptor beta chains share one sample of origin, sequenced in a study of T-cell reconstitution after alpha-beta-depleted transplantation in children. TCRbeta library preparation incorporated unique molecular identifiers. MiXCR was run by TCRdb on the PCR reads, yielding one entry per CDR3 protein. The sample includes hundreds of thousands of distinct CDR3 sequences, 10% to 15% of them seen just once. The input for sequencing was PBMCs, mostly from graft donor cells, taken 360 days after TCRalphabeta/CD19-depleted stem cell transplant. The receptors derive from a male patient between 10 and 17 years old who had a stem cell transplant for acute myeloid leukemia, so the T cells may come from the graft donor.

The chain links TRBV6-5 to TRBJ1-2, with 8 nucleotides matching TRBD1. Germline V CDR1 and CDR2: MNHEY, SVGAGI. V shed 4 bases and J 3 bases; nucleotides not matched to a gene: 7. This CDR3 is 15 amino acids long. The CDR3 DNA reads TGTGCCAGCAGTTCGAGGACAGGGCCTTACTATGGCTACACCTTC. Protein: CASSSRTGPYYGYTF.

This clonotype has just a few counts. The gene calls are TRBV5-1 and TRBJ2-7; D perhaps matches TRBD2 (6 bases). V dropped 2 bases and J dropped 6 bases, with 18 bases sitting between them. CDR1 is SGHRS and CDR2 is YFSETQ in the germline V gene. This CDR3 contains 15 residues. CDR3 sequence reads: CASSFSPGWGGEQYF. Here the CDR3 DNA reads TGCGCCAGCAGCTTCTCTCCGGGATGGGGAGGCGAGCAGTACTTC.

This clonotype has only a few counts. The genes are TRBV5-1 and TRBJ2-7, with 10 bases identical to TRBD1. This CDR3 region has 16 residues. Losses at the gene ends were 3 bases for V and 3 bases for J; bases not matched to a gene: 9. From germline, CDR1 is SGHRS and CDR2 YFSETQ. This CDR3 reads CASSYGWTGGSYEQYF. The CDR3 DNA sequence: TGCGCCAGCAGCTATGGATGGACAGGGGGAAGCTACGAGCAGTACTTC.

This rearrangement joins TRBV21-1 to TRBJ2-5. TRBV21-1 is a recognized pseudogene. The CDR3 runs to 13 residues. CDR3 protein: CASSKALEETQYF. The CDR3 region has the DNA TGTGCCAGCAGCAAAGCCCTTGAGGAGACCCAGTACTTC.

The genes are TRBV15 and TRBJ1-2, with 7 bases lining up with TRBD1. This CDR3 region has 16 residues. The V gene's germline CDR1 is LNHNV and CDR2 YYDKDF (reference sequence). V lost 3 bases to trimming and J lost 3 bases; unmatched junction nucleotides: 10. CDR3 residues: CATSSGIWDSYYGYTF. In DNA form, the CDR3 reads TGTGCCACCAGCAGCGGTATCTGGGACAGTTACTATGGCTACACCTTC.

The CDR3 sequence is CASSLAGWSYEQYF. CDR3 bases: TGTGCCAGCAGTTTGGCGGGATGGTCCTACGAGCAGTACTTC. The chain uses TRBV28 and TRBJ2-7, with D possibly being TRBD2 (6 bases). The CDR3 sequence is 14 residues long. The ends were cut back, 3 bases at V and 1 base at J, with 10 bases in the middle. Per the germline V gene, CDR1 is MDHEN and CDR2 is SYDVKM.

This clonotype was seen a handful of times. The CDR3 DNA reads as TGTGCCAGCAACCGGCGGGAGGGCAGAGATACGCAGTATTTT. Its protein product is CASNRREGRDTQYF. The chain carries TRBV28 and TRBJ2-3; 9 bases fit TRBD2. The germline gives CDR1 MDHEN, CDR2 SYDVKM. The length of the CDR3 is 14 residues. V was clipped by 7 bases and J by 5 bases; unmatched bases: 7. The full variable domain, with the rest looked up from reference TRBV28 and TRBJ2-3, is DVKVTQSSRYLVKRTGEKVFLECVQDMDHENMFWYRQDPGLGLRLIYFSYDVKMKEKGDIPEGYSVSREKKERFSLILESASTNQTSMYLCASNRREGRDTQYFGPGTRLTVL.

This clonotype was picked up many times. The rearrangement joins TRBV12-3 or TRBV12-4 to TRBJ2-7; the match to TRBD2 covers 10 bases. The CDR3 length is 16 residues. Unmatched junction bases numbered 9, after V lost 2 bases and J lost 5 bases. The CDR3 coding sequence is TGTGCCAGCAGTTTACGAGGCGGGACTAGCGCCCACGAGCAGTACTTC. Protein sequence: CASSLRGGTSAHEQYF.

J is TRBJ2-1 and V is TRBV5-1, with no clear D. Looked up from germline, CDR1 is SGHRS and CDR2 is YFSETQ. The CDR3 extends over 15 amino acids. The V end lost 1 base, the J end lost 0 bases, and 8 bases lay between the germline ends. CDR3: CASSLKFSSYNEQFF. CDR3 nucleotide sequence: TGCGCCAGCAGCTTGAAGTTCAGCTCCTACAATGAGCAGTTCTTC.